The sample holds many counts of the clone carrying this T cell receptor (beta chain). As yet, its antigen is unknown. The data originate from a study of identical twins. Study results and caveats: Low generation-probability sequences were in excess among twin-shared out-of-frame alpha sequences. With abundant cord blood beta clonotypes, insertions were fewer; memory repertoires showed no such pattern.

Template switching added a universal primer site, and cDNA bore unique molecular identifiers. Each CDR3 protein gets one entry after TCRdb re-called the 5' RACE reads with MiXCR. The sample includes hundreds of thousands of distinct CDR3 sequences, around 6% of them seen just once. V lost 2 bases to trimming and J lost 2 bases; unmatched junction nucleotides: 6. Germline CDR1 reads SEHNR; CDR2 reads FQNEAQ (reference sequence). The CDR3 runs to 17 residues. Sequenced input: naive T cells sorted from blood. This clonotype was sampled from a man aged 18 to 29 in good health. V and J are TRBV7-9 and TRBJ2-3, with 11 bases matching TRBD2. As DNA, the CDR3 is TGTGCCAGCAGCTTAAGTGTGACTAGCGGGACCACAGATACGCAGTATTTT. Protein product: CASSLSVTSGTTDTQYF.